This T cell receptor beta chain was observed in a study of CD4 T cells in relation to SARS-CoV-2 and coronaviruses. Study-wide results and caveats: In roughly 60% of donors, memory CD4+ clonotypes crossrecognized SARS-CoV-2 and at least one common cold coronavirus spike. The cross-reactivity analysis covered only spike protein, not other viral proteins.

V lost 3 bases and J 9 bases, leaving 12 bases between the germline ends. The CDR3 length is 13 residues. Per germline, CDR1 SGHTA and CDR2 FQGNSA. Using immunoSEQ multiplex PCR, the repertoire was profiled, and TCRdb retains in-frame clones only, with some absent. This sample has about 37,000 clones; 80% to 90% occur once, and the top ten carry less than 4%. Points on this clone: The antigen is undetermined.

Sequencing was carried out using memory CD4+ T cells from PBMCs. The sequence was collected from an adult with COVID-19. The chain carries TRBV7-2 and TRBJ1-3; D gene uncertain. In DNA, the CDR3 is TGTGCCAGCAGCTTTGACTCCGTTCGCACCATATATTTT. Its protein is CASSFDSVRTIYF.